The next 10 T cell receptor beta chains were all read from a single sample in a study of T cell changes during pregnancy in multiple sclerosis. The assay was immunoSEQ multiplex PCR, and TCRdb's table has in-frame clones only and misses some. The table has 50,000 to 75,000 clones, about 93% seen once; the top ten hold about 2.9%. The sample was peripheral blood, taken in the third trimester of pregnancy. These receptor sequences come from a female donor in good health, enrolled as a control in a pregnancy study.

The chain joins TRBV14 to TRBJ2-7; 8 bases map to TRBD2. In germline, CDR1 is SGHDN, CDR2 FVKESK. V gave up 2 bases and J gave up 0 bases; unmatched junction bases: 9. There are 17 residues in the CDR3. The CDR3: CASSQPGGRVSSYEQYF. The DNA for the CDR3 is TGTGCCAGCAGCCAACCGGGAGGGCGAGTGAGCTCCTACGAGCAGTACTTC.

The rearrangement uses TRBV29-1 and TRBJ2-2, with 7 bases aligning to TRBD1. With V trimmed by 6 bases and J by 6 bases, 4 bases remained unmatched. Germline loops: CDR1 SQVTM, CDR2 ANQGSEA. This CDR3 contains 12 residues. CDR3 residues: CSVVTGSGELFF. CDR3 DNA: TGCAGCGTAGTGACAGGGTCCGGGGAGCTGTTTTTT.

The chain uses TRBV10-3 and TRBJ2-1; TRBD2 agrees at 9 bases. Germline V gives CDR1 ENHRY, CDR2 SYGVKD. CDR3 size: 15 residues. After removal of 6 bases from V and 4 bases from J, the junction contained 7 bases not matched to a gene. The CDR3 is CAISPGSGGYNEQFF. CDR3 sequence (DNA): TGTGCCATCAGCCCAGGTAGCGGGGGTTACAATGAGCAGTTCTTC.

CDR3 in DNA: TGTGCCAGCTCACCCTCAGCAGGGGGTCAGCCCCAGCATTTT. Protein: CASSPSAGGQPQHF. The chain employs TRBV18 and TRBJ1-5, with TRBD1 identical over 7 bases. The CDR3 is made up of 14 amino acids. Per germline, CDR1 KGHSH and CDR2 LQKENI. With 3 bases clipped from V and 6 bases from J, the junction kept 5 bases outside the gene matches.

This chain links TRBV6-5 with TRBJ2-1; 7 nucleotides agree with TRBD2. CDR3 length: 13 amino acids. Germline V gene lookup returns CDR1 MNHEY and CDR2 SVGAGI. Trimming cost V 6 bases and J 9 bases; bases outside gene matches: 8. This CDR3 reads CASRTGPSGEQFF. As DNA, the CDR3 is TGTGCCAGCAGGACGGGGCCTAGCGGTGAGCAGTTCTTC.

The V gene is TRBV5-1, the J gene TRBJ2-1; 9 bases match TRBD2. Germline lookup yields CDR1 SGHRS and CDR2 YFSETQ. J was trimmed by 4 bases and V by 0 bases; bases with no gene match: 5. The CDR3 runs 16 residues. CDR3 in DNA: TGCGCCAGCAGCTTGGCTAGCGGGACCTTATACAATGAGCAGTTCTTC. This gives the protein CASSLASGTLYNEQFF.

The chain links TRBV7-6 to TRBJ2-1; 8 bases line up with TRBD1. The CDR3 loop spans 15 amino acids. The junction had 8 bases not matched to a gene; V was cut back by 5 bases and J by 5 bases. Germline CDR1 SGHVS, CDR2 FNYEAQ. The CDR3 nucleotides are TGTGCCAGCAGCCCTCGCCAGGGGGCGAACAATGAGCAGTTCTTC. This encodes CASSPRQGANNEQFF.

V usage is TRBV19 and J usage is TRBJ2-7, with TRBD1 as a possible D gene (6 bases). V dropped 5 bases and J dropped 5 bases, with 13 bases sitting between them. Germline loops: CDR1 LNHDA, CDR2 SQIVND (reference sequence). The CDR3 consists of 13 residues. As DNA, the CDR3 is TGTGCCAGTAGTGCTGGAAACAGGGACGAGCAGTACTTC. This codes for CASSAGNRDEQYF.

V and J are TRBV18 and TRBJ1-5; D is uncertain. V shed 2 bases and J shed 6 bases, with 11 bases lying between them. The CDR3 extends over 14 amino acids. Germline V lookup: CDR1 KGHSH, CDR2 LQKENI. DNA for the CDR3: TGTGCCAGCTCACCAGCCGAGGGAAGTCAGCCCCAGCATTTT. This translates into CASSPAEGSQPQHF.

V usage is TRBV7-9 and J usage is TRBJ1-1; D possibly corresponds to TRBD1 (5 bases). Trimming took 10 bases from V and 1 from J, leaving 13 bases between them. The CDR3 runs 13 residues. Germline V gene lookup returns CDR1 SEHNR and CDR2 FQNEAQ (reference sequence). CDR3 amino acids: CATLTGGNTEAFF. Written as DNA, the CDR3 is TGTGCCACCCTTACGGGGGGGAACACTGAAGCTTTCTTT.